This TCR beta chain was documented in a study of cytomegalovirus exposure and HLA in healthy donors. Overall study findings and caveats: The study recorded 150 to 200 TCR beta chains that were cytomegalovirus-associated. Reports state that TCR beta sequences accurately predicted most subjects' HLA-A and HLA-B alleles.

Amplification used 60 Vbeta primers and 13 Jbeta primers. Sequencing used immunoSEQ multiplex PCR; TCRdb keeps in-frame clones, though not all of them. The repertoire consists of about 94,000 clones, with less than 10% occurring once and the leading ten covering 2.3%. With respect to this clone: Its antigen is currently unknown.

CDR3 length: 14 residues. The J segment lost 4 bases and the V segment lost 3 bases, leaving 5 bases of the junction unmatched. Per the germline V gene, CDR1 is WNHNN and CDR2 is SYGVQD (reference sequence). Sequenced sample: PBMCs. The genes are TRBV10-1 and TRBJ1-1, with 7 bases identical to TRBD1. The sequence was obtained from a man over 45 in good health and CMV-seronegative. The CDR3, as DNA: TGCGCCAGCAGTGATGGACAGGTGATCACTGAAGCTTTCTTT. Its protein product is CASSDGQVITEAFF.